These T cell receptor beta chains were read from a single sample in a study of immune evolution from preneoplasia to lung adenocarcinoma. TCRdb keeps only in-frame clones here, not all; method: immunoSEQ multiplex PCR. The sample lists 5,000 to 6,000 clones, around 88% occurring once. The sample taken for sequencing was FFPE invasive lung adenocarcinoma tissue. Receptors were obtained from a person aged 50-70 years with lung adenocarcinoma. Both conserved end residues are part of each CDR3. D genes are given only for firm matches. Size tells how often a clone was seen (once, few, many) or the class of an expanded clone, and some rows leave it out.

D gene: .; V gene: TRBV20-1; clone size: .; J gene: TRBJ2-7; CDR3 protein: CSVAGKYEQYF; CDR3 DNA: TGCAGTGTGGCAGGGAAGTACGAGCAGTACTTC
D gene: .; V gene: TRBV5-1; clone size: .; J gene: TRBJ2-5; CDR3 protein: CASRTADQETQYF; CDR3 DNA: TGCGCCAGCAGAACGGCAGATCAAGAGACCCAGTACTTC
D gene: .; V gene: TRBV7-9; clone size: .; J gene: TRBJ2-3; CDR3 protein: CASSSGNPDTQYF; CDR3 DNA: TGTGCCAGCAGCTCGGGTAACCCCGATACGCAGTATTTT
D gene: .; V gene: TRBV4-1; clone size: .; J gene: TRBJ2-5; CDR3 protein: CASSLYPRQDIVTQYF; CDR3 DNA: TGCGCCAGCAGCCTATACCCGCGACAAGACATTGTGACCCAGTACTTC
D gene: .; V gene: TRBV7-3; clone size: .; J gene: TRBJ1-1; CDR3 protein: CASSATVNTEAFF; CDR3 DNA: TGTGCCAGCAGCGCCACAGTGAACACTGAAGCTTTCTTT
D gene: .; V gene: TRBV5-4; clone size: few; J gene: TRBJ2-3; CDR3 protein: CASSLRTSADTQYF; CDR3 DNA: TGTGCCAGCAGCTTGAGAACTTCGGCAGATACGCAGTATTTT
D gene: TRBD2; V gene: TRBV11-2; clone size: .; J gene: TRBJ2-7; CDR3 protein: CAVSSGTYEQYF; CDR3 DNA: TGTGCAGTGTCTAGCGGGACCTACGAGCAGTACTTC
D gene: TRBD2; V gene: TRBV11-1; clone size: .; J gene: TRBJ2-5; CDR3 protein: CASSLVGAGGRETQYF; CDR3 DNA: TGTGCCAGCAGCTTAGTAGGTGCGGGAGGAAGAGAGACCCAGTACTTC
D gene: .; V gene: TRBV11-3; clone size: .; J gene: TRBJ2-5; CDR3 protein: CASSLGEQTQETQYF; CDR3 DNA: TGTGCCAGCAGCTTAGGCGAGCAGACCCAAGAGACCCAGTACTTC
D gene: TRBD2; V gene: TRBV30; clone size: .; J gene: TRBJ2-3; CDR3 protein: CAWTPGLAGDTQYF; CDR3 DNA: TGTGCCTGGACTCCGGGACTAGCAGGAGATACGCAGTATTTT
D gene: .; V gene: TRBV2; clone size: .; J gene: TRBJ2-7; CDR3 protein: CASSGLSLYEQYF; CDR3 DNA: TGTGCCAGCAGTGGACTCTCCCTCTACGAGCAGTACTTC
D gene: .; V gene: TRBV5-1; clone size: .; J gene: TRBJ2-1; CDR3 protein: CASRTEGLYNEQFF; CDR3 DNA: TGCGCCAGTCGAACGGAGGGGCTCTACAATGAGCAGTTCTTC
D gene: .; V gene: TRBV28; clone size: .; J gene: TRBJ1-2; CDR3 protein: CASSRGQSYGYTF; CDR3 DNA: TGTGCCAGCAGTCGCGGACAGTCCTATGGCTACACCTTC
D gene: .; V gene: TRBV29-1; clone size: .; J gene: TRBJ1-4; CDR3 protein: CSVDTRGEKLFF; CDR3 DNA: TGCAGCGTTGACACTAGGGGTGAAAAACTGTTTTTT
D gene: .; V gene: TRBV5-8; clone size: .; J gene: TRBJ1-4; CDR3 protein: CASSLMWGEEKLFF; CDR3 DNA: TGTGCCAGCAGCTTGATGTGGGGAGAGGAAAAACTGTTTTTT
D gene: TRBD2; V gene: TRBV14; clone size: .; J gene: TRBJ2-5; CDR3 protein: CASSQDLGGRVPRETQYF; CDR3 DNA: TGTGCCAGCAGCCAAGATCTGGGCGGGAGGGTCCCGCGAGAGACCCAGTACTTC
D gene: TRBD1; V gene: TRBV10-3; clone size: .; J gene: TRBJ2-1; CDR3 protein: CAINSGGIYNEQFF; CDR3 DNA: TGTGCCATCAACTCAGGGGGCATATACAATGAGCAGTTCTTC
D gene: TRBD2; V gene: TRBV5-1; clone size: once; J gene: TRBJ2-1; CDR3 protein: CASSLGTSGRYNEQFF; CDR3 DNA: TGCGCCAGCAGCTTAGGGACTAGCGGGAGATACAATGAGCAGTTCTTC
D gene: .; V gene: TRBV5-1; clone size: once; J gene: TRBJ2-4; CDR3 protein: CASSLGSGDGNIQYF; CDR3 DNA: TGCGCCAGCAGCTTGGGGTCCGGGGACGGGAACATTCAGTACTTC
D gene: .; V gene: TRBV2; clone size: .; J gene: TRBJ1-3; CDR3 protein: CASIFSWDAQSGNTIYF; CDR3 DNA: TGTGCCAGCATTTTTTCCTGGGACGCGCAATCTGGAAACACCATATATTTT
D gene: TRBD2; V gene: TRBV27; clone size: .; J gene: TRBJ2-1; CDR3 protein: CASRPLTREGQRWEQFF; CDR3 DNA: TGTGCCAGCCGCCCCTTAACCCGGGAGGGCCAGAGATGGGAGCAGTTCTTC
D gene: TRBD1; V gene: TRBV2; clone size: .; J gene: TRBJ2-2; CDR3 protein: CASERQGNGELFF; CDR3 DNA: TGTGCCAGCGAAAGACAGGGTAACGGGGAGCTGTTTTTT
D gene: .; V gene: TRBV28; clone size: .; J gene: TRBJ1-4; CDR3 protein: CASSLGSETEKLFF; CDR3 DNA: TGTGCCAGCAGTTTAGGGAGTGAGACTGAAAAACTGTTTTTT
D gene: .; V gene: TRBV9; clone size: .; J gene: TRBJ2-5; CDR3 protein: CASSAGLRGETQYF; CDR3 DNA: TGTGCCAGCAGCGCGGGACTCCGGGGAGAGACCCAGTACTTC
D gene: .; V gene: TRBV5-1; clone size: .; J gene: TRBJ1-1; CDR3 protein: CASSLDMNTEAFF; CDR3 DNA: TGCGCCAGCAGCTTGGACATGAACACTGAAGCTTTCTTT
D gene: TRBD1; V gene: TRBV11-1; clone size: .; J gene: TRBJ2-3; CDR3 protein: CASTRGPTDTQYF; CDR3 DNA: TGTGCCAGCACTAGGGGGCCAACAGATACGCAGTATTTT
D gene: .; V gene: TRBV11-3; clone size: .; J gene: TRBJ1-2; CDR3 protein: CASSSHFGQLNYGYTF; CDR3 DNA: TGTGCCAGCAGCTCACACTTTGGGCAGCTTAACTATGGCTACACCTTC
D gene: .; V gene: TRBV19; clone size: .; J gene: TRBJ1-5; CDR3 protein: CASSILGGGQPQHF; CDR3 DNA: TGTGCCAGTAGTATTTTAGGGGGTGGCCAGCCCCAGCATTTT
D gene: .; V gene: TRBV7-8; clone size: .; J gene: TRBJ2-2; CDR3 protein: CASSSGRVAGELFF; CDR3 DNA: TGTGCCAGCAGCTCAGGTCGGGTGGCCGGGGAGCTGTTTTTT
D gene: TRBD1; V gene: TRBV28; clone size: .; J gene: TRBJ2-1; CDR3 protein: CASRAGQGPNNEQFF; CDR3 DNA: TGTGCCAGCAGAGCCGGACAGGGACCAAACAATGAGCAGTTCTTC
D gene: .; V gene: TRBV15; clone size: few; J gene: TRBJ2-3; CDR3 protein: CATSSFSSTDTQYF; CDR3 DNA: TGTGCCACCAGCAGCTTCTCTAGCACAGATACGCAGTATTTT
D gene: TRBD1; V gene: TRBV7-6; clone size: few; J gene: TRBJ2-2; CDR3 protein: CASSLAQGSRGELFF; CDR3 DNA: TGTGCCAGCAGCTTAGCACAGGGGTCACGGGGGGAGCTGTTTTTT
D gene: .; V gene: TRBV4-1; clone size: .; J gene: TRBJ1-5; CDR3 protein: CASSQENRENQPQHF; CDR3 DNA: TGCGCCAGCAGCCAAGAAAACAGGGAGAATCAGCCCCAGCATTTT
D gene: .; V gene: TRBV5-1; clone size: .; J gene: TRBJ2-2; CDR3 protein: CASSLTEGSGELFF; CDR3 DNA: TGCGCCAGCAGCTTGACTGAAGGATCCGGGGAGCTGTTTTTT
D gene: .; V gene: TRBV9; clone size: .; J gene: TRBJ2-1; CDR3 protein: CASSVAGSNYNEQFF; CDR3 DNA: TGTGCCAGCAGCGTAGCTGGCTCAAACTACAATGAGCAGTTCTTC
D gene: .; V gene: TRBV6-4; clone size: .; J gene: TRBJ2-5; CDR3 protein: CASSDEEGYFQETQYF; CDR3 DNA: TGTGCCAGCAGTGACGAAGAGGGTTACTTTCAAGAGACCCAGTACTTC
D gene: .; V gene: TRBV5-6; clone size: .; J gene: TRBJ2-1; CDR3 protein: CASSSYWGEQFF; CDR3 DNA: TGTGCCAGCAGCTCCTACTGGGGTGAGCAGTTCTTC
D gene: .; V gene: TRBV2; clone size: .; J gene: TRBJ2-2; CDR3 protein: CASSVTTGELFF; CDR3 DNA: TGTGCCAGCAGTGTAACCACCGGGGAGCTGTTTTTT
D gene: .; V gene: TRBV18; clone size: .; J gene: TRBJ2-5; CDR3 protein: CASSPPRRAGQETQYF; CDR3 DNA: TGTGCCAGCTCACCACCGCGGAGGGCAGGACAAGAGACCCAGTACTTC
D gene: TRBD2; V gene: TRBV28; clone size: .; J gene: TRBJ2-7; CDR3 protein: CASSGLASYEQYF; CDR3 DNA: TGTGCCAGCAGTGGACTAGCGTCCTACGAGCAGTACTTC
D gene: .; V gene: TRBV5-1; clone size: few; J gene: TRBJ1-4; CDR3 protein: CASSRMRQEGIGEKLFF; CDR3 DNA: TGCGCCAGCAGCCGGATGAGGCAAGAGGGTATTGGTGAAAAACTGTTTTTT
D gene: .; V gene: TRBV30; clone size: .; J gene: TRBJ2-3; CDR3 protein: CAWMAFTDTQYF; CDR3 DNA: TGTGCCTGGATGGCATTCACAGATACGCAGTATTTT